This TCR beta chain was observed in a study of response to subunit inactivated influenza vaccine. General study points: Each seasonal influenza vaccination, the authors suggested, recruits few new T cells.

Using its own MiXCR run on the RT-PCR reads, TCRdb lists one record per CDR3 protein. The sample has around 320,000 distinct CDR3 sequences, roughly 22% seen once. As regards this clonotype: Its antigen is unknown.

This TCR came from a man aged 50 to 75 who received an inactivated influenza vaccine. The sequences come from PBMCs from blood, collected approximately 22 months after vaccination.

The CDR3 DNA sequence: TGCAGTGCTAGCATCAGCGGGGACGGTGATACGCAGTATTTT. This translates into CSASISGDGDTQYF. The chain uses TRBV20-1 and TRBJ2-3; TRBD2 matches 7 bases. The CDR3 covers 14 residues. Germline V CDR1 and CDR2: DFQATT, SNEGSKA (reference sequence). J gave up 6 bases and V 3 bases, and 9 bases lay outside the gene matches.